This paragraph covers one T cell receptor (beta chain) sequence. Assay: immunoSEQ multiplex PCR; the TCRdb copy retains only in-frame clones and omits some. The profile shows roughly 93,000 clones, around 96% of them singletons. The data originate from a study of technical replicates of blood from a handful of donors. V trimming: 6 bases; J trimming: 5 bases; junction bases outside the gene matches: 3. Per the germline V gene, CDR1 is MNHEY and CDR2 is SMNVEV (reference sequence). This CDR3 is built from 13 residues. Material: T cells isolated from PBMCs. This TCR came from a human donor in good health. The chain uses TRBV27 and TRBJ2-7, with 11 bases that match TRBD1. This CDR3 reads CASRRTGGNEQYF. The CDR3 DNA is TGTGCCAGCAGAAGGACAGGGGGCAACGAGCAGTACTTC.